This TCR beta chain originates from a study of blood T cell repertoires in COVID-19. The CDR3 contains 20 residues. Germline CDR1 and CDR2: LGHNA and YNFKEQ. Losses at the gene ends were 1 base for V and 2 bases for J; bases not matched to a gene: 16. Under the authors' procedure: For nucleated cells, counts were estimated from reference gene primer amplification. Only in-frame clones appear in the TCRdb table, and some are missing; sequencing was by immunoSEQ multiplex PCR. V and J calls and clone size are those listed in that table; D and trimming were worked out from the DNA. The top ten clones hold about 4.3% of a sample with 60,000 or so clones, about 91% of them seen once.

This sequence originates from a man in his 60s with acute or convalescent COVID-19. V and J are TRBV4-2 and TRBJ2-2; TRBD2 agrees at 7 bases. The material sequenced was peripheral blood. The CDR3 is CASSQVYGGSPRPNTGELFF. The CDR3 region has the DNA TGTGCCAGCAGCCAAGTCTACGGGGGGTCCCCCAGGCCTAACACCGGGGAGCTGTTTTTT.